This T cell receptor beta chain is drawn from a study of immune cell composition in non-small cell lung cancer. Study at large: Histologic subtype was mainly adenocarcinoma or squamous cell carcinoma. General observations from the study: Squamous carcinomas (roughly 80%) more often had tumour-associated clones >0.5% than adenocarcinomas (around 33%). No significant correlation existed between pack-years smoked and tumour clonality.

Concerning this clone: Its specificity is not known.

This CDR3 comprises 15 residues. CDR1 and CDR2 from the germline V gene are SNHLY and FYNNEI. The junction had 8 bases not matched to a gene; V was cut back by 6 bases and J by 5 bases. Method: immunoSEQ multiplex PCR; TCRdb's copy keeps in-frame clones and lacks some. The sample includes approximately 7,000 clones, under 75% of them seen just once. DNA was extracted from unsorted cell suspensions stored frozen. This clonotype was sampled from a human donor with non-small cell lung cancer. Sequencing was done on a sample of lung tumor tissue. The rearrangement links TRBV2 to TRBJ2-7; 12 bases fit TRBD1. The CDR3 reads CASSDAGTGGHEQYF. CDR3 in DNA: TGTGCCAGCAGCGATGCCGGGACAGGGGGCCACGAGCAGTACTTC. Full variable domain (missing parts from reference TRBV2 and TRBJ2-7): EPEVTQTPSHQVTQMGQEVILRCVPISNHLYFYWYRQILGQKVEFLVSFYNNEISEKSEIFDDQFSVERPDGSNFTLKIRSTKLEDSAMYFCASSDAGTGGHEQYFGPGTRLTVT.